This entry features one T cell receptor (beta chain) sequence. The antigen remains unidentified. This entry comes from a study of vaccination effects on CD4 cells after COVID-19. About the research overall: Two convalescent patients provided samples 16 days and one week prevaccination. Study-level findings and limits: Marked contraction was observed in infection-induced and vaccine-induced clones late after vaccination.

Generated by immunoSEQ multiplex PCR, the TCRdb table keeps only in-frame clones and is missing some. Among tens of thousands of clones listed, about 80% were seen once. Antigen-specific CD4+ T cells expanded by the ViraFEST assay with viral peptide pools were then sequenced. Isolation of CD4+ T cells took place after approximately 10 days of culture. Infection with SARS-CoV-2 occurred in the person between March and December 2020, and PCR confirmed it. Wells of two million PBMC each were grown with 8.5 to 10 IU/ml IL-2 and roughly 9.9 ug/ml peptides. The CDR3 runs 13 residues. The ends were cut back, 8 bases at V and 0 bases at J, with 8 bases in the middle. Germline V gives CDR1 SNHLY, CDR2 FYNNEI.

This TCR came from a human donor who had a prior SARS-CoV-2 infection. Sequenced here: CD4+ T cells from PBMCs cultured with a peptide pool, sampled before COVID-19 vaccination. V is TRBV2 and J is TRBJ1-3; unclear D gene. CDR3 sequence reads: CASPGSSGNTIYF. Written as DNA, the CDR3 is TGTGCCAGCCCGGGGAGCTCTGGAAACACCATATATTTT.